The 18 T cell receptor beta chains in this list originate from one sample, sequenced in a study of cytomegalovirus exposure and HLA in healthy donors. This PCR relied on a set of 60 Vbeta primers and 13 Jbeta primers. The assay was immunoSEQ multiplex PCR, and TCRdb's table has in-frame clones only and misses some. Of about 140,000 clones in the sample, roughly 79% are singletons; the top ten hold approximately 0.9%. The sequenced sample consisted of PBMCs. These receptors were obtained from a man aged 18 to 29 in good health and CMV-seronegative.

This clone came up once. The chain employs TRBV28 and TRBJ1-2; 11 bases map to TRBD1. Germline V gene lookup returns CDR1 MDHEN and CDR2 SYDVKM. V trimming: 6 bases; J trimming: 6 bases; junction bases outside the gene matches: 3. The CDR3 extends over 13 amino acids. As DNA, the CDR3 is TGTGCCAGCAGACTGGGACAGGGGGATGGCTACACCTTC. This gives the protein CASRLGQGDGYTF.

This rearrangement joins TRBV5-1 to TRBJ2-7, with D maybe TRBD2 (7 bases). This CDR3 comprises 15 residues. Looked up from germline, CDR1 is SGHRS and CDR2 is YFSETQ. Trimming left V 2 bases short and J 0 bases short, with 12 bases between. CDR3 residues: CASSLGGAPSYEQYF. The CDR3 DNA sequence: TGCGCCAGCAGCTTAGGGGGGGCTCCCTCCTACGAGCAGTACTTC.

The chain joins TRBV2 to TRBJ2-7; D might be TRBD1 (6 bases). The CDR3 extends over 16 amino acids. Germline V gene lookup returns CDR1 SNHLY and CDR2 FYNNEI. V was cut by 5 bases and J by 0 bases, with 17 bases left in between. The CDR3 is CASSFGPGTPSYEQYF. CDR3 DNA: TGTGCCAGCAGTTTCGGACCCGGGACACCCTCCTACGAGCAGTACTTC.

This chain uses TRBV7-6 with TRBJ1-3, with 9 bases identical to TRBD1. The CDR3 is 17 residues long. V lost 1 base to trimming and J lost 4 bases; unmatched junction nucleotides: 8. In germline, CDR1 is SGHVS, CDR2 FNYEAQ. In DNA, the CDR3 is TGTGCCAGCAGCTTAGAGGGACAGGGTTGGCCCGGAAACACCATATATTTT. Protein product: CASSLEGQGWPGNTIYF.

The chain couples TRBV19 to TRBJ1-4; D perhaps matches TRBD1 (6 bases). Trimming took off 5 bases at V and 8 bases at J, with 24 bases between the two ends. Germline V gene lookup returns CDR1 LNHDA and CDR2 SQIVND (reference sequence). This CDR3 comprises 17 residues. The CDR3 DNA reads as TGTGCCAGTAGTGGGGGACAAGGGGCGCGGATTTGGGAAAAACTGTTTTTT. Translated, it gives CASSGGQGARIWEKLFF.

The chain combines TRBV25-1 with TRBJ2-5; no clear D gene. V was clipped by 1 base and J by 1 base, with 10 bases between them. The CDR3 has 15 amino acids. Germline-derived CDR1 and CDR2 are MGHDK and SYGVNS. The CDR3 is CASSESTECQETQYF. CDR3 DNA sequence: TGTGCCAGCAGTGAATCTACAGAGTGCCAAGAGACCCAGTACTTC.

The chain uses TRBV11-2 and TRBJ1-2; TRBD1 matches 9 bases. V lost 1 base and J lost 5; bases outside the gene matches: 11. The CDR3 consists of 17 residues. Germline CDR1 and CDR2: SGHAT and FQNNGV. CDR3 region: CASSLATGGVSHYGYTF. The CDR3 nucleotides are TGTGCCAGCAGCTTAGCGACAGGGGGAGTCAGTCATTATGGCTACACCTTC.

In DNA form, the CDR3 reads TGCGCCAGCAGCCAAGAGGAGGCCAGGGGTAGAGCTAATGAAAAACTGTTTTTT. Encoded protein: CASSQEEARGRANEKLFF. V and J are TRBV4-3 and TRBJ1-4, with D maybe TRBD1 (6 bases). In germline, CDR1 is LGHNA, CDR2 YSLEER. Deletions cut 0 bases from V and 3 bases from J, with 17 bases between. This CDR3 is built from 18 residues.

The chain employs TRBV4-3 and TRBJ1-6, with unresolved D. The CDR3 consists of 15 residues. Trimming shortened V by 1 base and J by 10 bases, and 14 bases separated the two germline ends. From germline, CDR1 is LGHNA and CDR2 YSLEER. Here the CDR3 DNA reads TGCGCCAGCAGCCAAGGCGGAGCGGAGGTGTCACCCCTCCACTTT. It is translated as CASSQGGAEVSPLHF.

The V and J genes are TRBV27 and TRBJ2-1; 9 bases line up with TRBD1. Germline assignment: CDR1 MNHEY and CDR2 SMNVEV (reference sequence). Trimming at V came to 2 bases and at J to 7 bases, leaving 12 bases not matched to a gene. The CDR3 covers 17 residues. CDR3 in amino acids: CASSLIPPGQGRNEQFF. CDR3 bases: TGTGCCAGCAGTTTAATTCCGCCGGGACAGGGTAGGAATGAGCAGTTCTTC.

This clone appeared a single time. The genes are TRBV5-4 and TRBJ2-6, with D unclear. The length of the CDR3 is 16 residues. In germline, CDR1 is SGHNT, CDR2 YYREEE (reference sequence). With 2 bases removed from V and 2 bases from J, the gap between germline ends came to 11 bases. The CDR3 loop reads CASSFFRLAGANVLTF. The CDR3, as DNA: TGTGCCAGCAGCTTCTTCAGGTTGGCTGGGGCCAACGTCCTGACTTTC.

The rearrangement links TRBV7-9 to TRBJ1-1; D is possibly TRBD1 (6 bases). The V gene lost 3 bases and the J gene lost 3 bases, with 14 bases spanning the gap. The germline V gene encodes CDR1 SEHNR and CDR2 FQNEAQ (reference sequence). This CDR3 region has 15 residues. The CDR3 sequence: CASSFTGNGYTEAFF. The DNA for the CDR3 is TGTGCCAGCAGCTTCACAGGGAATGGTTACACTGAAGCTTTCTTT.

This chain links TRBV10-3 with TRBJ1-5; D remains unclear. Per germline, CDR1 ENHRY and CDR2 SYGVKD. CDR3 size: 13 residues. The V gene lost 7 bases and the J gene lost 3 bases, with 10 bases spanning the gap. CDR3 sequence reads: CAITRDINQPQHF. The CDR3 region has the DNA TGTGCCATCACCCGGGATATCAATCAGCCCCAGCATTTT.

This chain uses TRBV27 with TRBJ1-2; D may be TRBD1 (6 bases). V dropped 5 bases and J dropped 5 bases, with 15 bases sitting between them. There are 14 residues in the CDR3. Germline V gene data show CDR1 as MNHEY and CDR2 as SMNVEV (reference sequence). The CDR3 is CASSLHPGVYGYTF. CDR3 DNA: TGTGCCAGCAGTCTGCACCCAGGGGTATATGGCTACACCTTC.

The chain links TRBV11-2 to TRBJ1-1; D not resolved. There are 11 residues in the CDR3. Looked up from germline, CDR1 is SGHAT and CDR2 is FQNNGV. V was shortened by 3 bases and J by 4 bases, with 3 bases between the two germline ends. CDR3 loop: CASSFITEAFF. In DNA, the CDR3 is TGTGCCAGCAGCTTTATCACTGAAGCTTTCTTT.

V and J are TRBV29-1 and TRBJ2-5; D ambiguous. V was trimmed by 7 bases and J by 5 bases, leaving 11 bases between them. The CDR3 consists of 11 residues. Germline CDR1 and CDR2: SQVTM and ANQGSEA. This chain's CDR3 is CSAGHLETQYF. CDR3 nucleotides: TGCAGCGCTGGGCATCTGGAGACCCAGTACTTC.

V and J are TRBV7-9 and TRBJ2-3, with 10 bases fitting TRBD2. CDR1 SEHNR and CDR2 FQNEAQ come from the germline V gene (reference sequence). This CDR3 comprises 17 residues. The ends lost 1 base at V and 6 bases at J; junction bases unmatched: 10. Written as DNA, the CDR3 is TGTGCCAGCAGCTTAGAGCTAGCGGGGGAAGTAGGGGATACGCAGTATTTT. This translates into CASSLELAGEVGDTQYF.

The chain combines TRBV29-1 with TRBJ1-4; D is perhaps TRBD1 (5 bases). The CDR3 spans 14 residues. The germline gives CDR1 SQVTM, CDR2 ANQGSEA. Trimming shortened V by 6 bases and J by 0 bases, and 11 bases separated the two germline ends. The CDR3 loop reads CSVGKGATNEKLFF. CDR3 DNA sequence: TGCAGCGTAGGAAAAGGGGCAACTAATGAAAAACTGTTTTTT.